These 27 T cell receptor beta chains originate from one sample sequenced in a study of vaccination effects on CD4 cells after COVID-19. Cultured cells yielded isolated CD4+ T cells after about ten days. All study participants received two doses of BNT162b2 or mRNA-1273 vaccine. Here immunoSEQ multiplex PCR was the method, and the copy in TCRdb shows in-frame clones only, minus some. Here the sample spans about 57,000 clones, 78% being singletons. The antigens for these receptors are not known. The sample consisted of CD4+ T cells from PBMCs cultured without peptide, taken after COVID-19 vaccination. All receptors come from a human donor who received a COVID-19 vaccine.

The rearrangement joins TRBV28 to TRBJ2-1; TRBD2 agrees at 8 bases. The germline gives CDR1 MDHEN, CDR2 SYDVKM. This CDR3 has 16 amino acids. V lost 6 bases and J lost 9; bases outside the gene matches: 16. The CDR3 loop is CASRSAGTRQVGEQFF. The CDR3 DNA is TGTGCCAGCAGGTCCGCCGGGACTAGACAAGTAGGTGAGCAGTTCTTC.

CDR3 protein: CASSGRLLSGYTF. CDR3 sequence (DNA): TGTGCCAGCAGCGGCAGGCTACTGAGCGGCTACACCTTC. The gene calls are TRBV6-2 or TRBV6-3 and TRBJ1-2; D uncertain. Trimming pared 6 bases from V and 8 bases from J, leaving 16 bases between. Germline V lookup: CDR1 MNHEY, CDR2 SVGEGT. The CDR3 contains 13 residues.

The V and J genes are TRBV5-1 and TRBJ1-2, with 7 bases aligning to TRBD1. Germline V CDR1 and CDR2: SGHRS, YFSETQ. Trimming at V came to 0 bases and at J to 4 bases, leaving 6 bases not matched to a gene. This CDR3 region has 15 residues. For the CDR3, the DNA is TGCGCCAGCAGCTTGGAGGGACAGTTGAGCTATGGCTACACCTTC. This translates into CASSLEGQLSYGYTF.

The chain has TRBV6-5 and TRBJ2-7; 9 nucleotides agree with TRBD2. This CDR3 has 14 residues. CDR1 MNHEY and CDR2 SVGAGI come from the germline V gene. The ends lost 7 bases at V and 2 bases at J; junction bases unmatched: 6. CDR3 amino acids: CASTATSGPYEQYF. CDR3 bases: TGTGCCAGCACCGCGACTAGCGGTCCCTACGAGCAGTACTTC.

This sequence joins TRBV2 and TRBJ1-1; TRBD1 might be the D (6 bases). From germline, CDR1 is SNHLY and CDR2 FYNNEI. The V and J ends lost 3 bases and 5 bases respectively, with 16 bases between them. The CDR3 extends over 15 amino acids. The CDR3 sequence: CASSDGGAGKTEAFF. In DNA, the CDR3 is TGTGCCAGCAGTGATGGGGGCGCTGGGAAAACTGAAGCTTTCTTT. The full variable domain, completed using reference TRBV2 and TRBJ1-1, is EPEVTQTPSHQVTQMGQEVILRCVPISNHLYFYWYRQILGQKVEFLVSFYNNEISEKSEIFDDQFSVERPDGSNFTLKIRSTKLEDSAMYFCASSDGGAGKTEAFFGQGTRLTVV.

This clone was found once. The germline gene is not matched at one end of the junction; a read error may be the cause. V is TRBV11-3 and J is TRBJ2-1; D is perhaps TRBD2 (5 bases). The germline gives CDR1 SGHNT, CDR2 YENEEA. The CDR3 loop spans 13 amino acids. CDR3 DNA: TGTGCCACCAGCGGCGCCTCCGGAAATGAGCAGTTCTTC. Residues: CATSGASGNEQFF.

The CDR3: CASSLSLGGSGYEQYF. CDR3 coding DNA: TGTGCCAGCAGTTTATCGCTGGGGGGGTCGGGATACGAGCAGTACTTC. V gene TRBV27 combines with J gene TRBJ2-7; 7 nucleotides agree with TRBD2. The CDR3 is made up of 16 amino acids. Trimming cost V 0 bases and J 4 bases; bases outside gene matches: 9. CDR1 is MNHEY and CDR2 is SMNVEV in the germline V gene (reference sequence).

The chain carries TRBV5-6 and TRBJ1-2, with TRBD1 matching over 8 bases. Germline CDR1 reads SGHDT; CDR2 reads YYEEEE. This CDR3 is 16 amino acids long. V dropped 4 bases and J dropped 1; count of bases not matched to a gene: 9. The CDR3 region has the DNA TGTGCCAGCAGCACAGGGGGACTACCTTTTAACTATGGCTACACCTTC. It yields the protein CASSTGGLPFNYGYTF.

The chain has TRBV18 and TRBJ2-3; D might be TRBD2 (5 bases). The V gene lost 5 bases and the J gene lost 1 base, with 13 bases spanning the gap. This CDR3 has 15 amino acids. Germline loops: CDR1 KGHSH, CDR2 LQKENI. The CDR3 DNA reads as TGTGCCAGCTCAGCCCGACTCGGGGGCACAGATACGCAGTATTTT. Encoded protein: CASSARLGGTDTQYF.

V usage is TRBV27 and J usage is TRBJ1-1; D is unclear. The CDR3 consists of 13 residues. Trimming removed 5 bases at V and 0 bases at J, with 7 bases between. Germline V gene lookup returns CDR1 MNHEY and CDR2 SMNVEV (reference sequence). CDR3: CASSPWMNTEAFF. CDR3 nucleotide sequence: TGTGCCAGCAGTCCCTGGATGAACACTGAAGCTTTCTTT.

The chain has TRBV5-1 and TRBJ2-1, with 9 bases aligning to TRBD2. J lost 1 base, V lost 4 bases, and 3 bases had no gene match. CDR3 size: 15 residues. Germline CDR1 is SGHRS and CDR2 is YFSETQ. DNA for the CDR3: TGCGCCAGCAGCCGGACTAGCGTATCCTACAATGAGCAGTTCTTC. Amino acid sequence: CASSRTSVSYNEQFF.

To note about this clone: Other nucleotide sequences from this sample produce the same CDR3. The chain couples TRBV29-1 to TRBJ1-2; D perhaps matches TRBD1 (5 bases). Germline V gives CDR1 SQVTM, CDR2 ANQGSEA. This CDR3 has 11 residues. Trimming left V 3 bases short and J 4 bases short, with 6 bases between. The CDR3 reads CSVDDSYGYTF. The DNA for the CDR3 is TGCAGCGTTGACGACAGCTATGGCTACACCTTC.

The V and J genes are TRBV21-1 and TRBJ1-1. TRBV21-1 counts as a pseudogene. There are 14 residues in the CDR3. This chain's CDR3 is CASSKDRGPLEAFF. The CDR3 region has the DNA TGTGCCAGCAGCAAAGACCGAGGACCTCTTGAAGCTTTCTTT.

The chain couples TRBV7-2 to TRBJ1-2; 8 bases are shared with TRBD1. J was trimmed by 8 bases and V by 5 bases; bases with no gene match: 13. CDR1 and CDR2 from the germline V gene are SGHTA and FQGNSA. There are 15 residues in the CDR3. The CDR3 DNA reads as TGTGCCAGCAGCCCAGGACAGGGAGGTACACGGGGCTACACCTTC. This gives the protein CASSPGQGGTRGYTF.

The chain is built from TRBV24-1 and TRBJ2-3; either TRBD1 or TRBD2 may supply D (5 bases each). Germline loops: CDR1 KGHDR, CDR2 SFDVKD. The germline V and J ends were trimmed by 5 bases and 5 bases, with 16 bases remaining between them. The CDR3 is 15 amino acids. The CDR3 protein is CATSARGAAGDTQYF. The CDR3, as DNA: TGTGCCACCAGTGCGAGAGGGGCGGCAGGAGATACGCAGTATTTT.

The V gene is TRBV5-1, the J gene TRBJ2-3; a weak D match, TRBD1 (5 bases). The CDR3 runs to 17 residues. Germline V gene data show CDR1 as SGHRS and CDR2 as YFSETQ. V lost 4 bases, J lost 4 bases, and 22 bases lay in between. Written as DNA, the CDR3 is TGCGCCAGCAGCCCTACCACGTTGAGTGGGGCGTCAGATACGCAGTATTTT. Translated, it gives CASSPTTLSGASDTQYF.

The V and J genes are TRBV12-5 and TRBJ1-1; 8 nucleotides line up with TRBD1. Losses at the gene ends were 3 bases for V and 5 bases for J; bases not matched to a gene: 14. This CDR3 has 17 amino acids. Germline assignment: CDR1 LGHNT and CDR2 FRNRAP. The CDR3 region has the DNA TGTGCTAGTGGTTTAGGAACGGGACAGGTAAGAGGGACTGAAGCTTTCTTT. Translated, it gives CASGLGTGQVRGTEAFF.

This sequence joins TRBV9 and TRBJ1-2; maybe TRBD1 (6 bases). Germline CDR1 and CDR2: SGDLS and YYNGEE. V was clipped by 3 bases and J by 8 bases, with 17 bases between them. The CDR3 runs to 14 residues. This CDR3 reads CASSGQTGLTGYTF. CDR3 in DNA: TGTGCCAGCAGCGGACAAACAGGGTTAACGGGCTACACCTTC.

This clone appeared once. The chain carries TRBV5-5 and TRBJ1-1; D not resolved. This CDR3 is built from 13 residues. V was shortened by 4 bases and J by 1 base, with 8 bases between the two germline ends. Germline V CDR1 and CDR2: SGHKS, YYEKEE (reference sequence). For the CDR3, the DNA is TGTGCCAGCAGCAATTACGGGAACACTGAAGCTTTCTTT. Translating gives CASSNYGNTEAFF.

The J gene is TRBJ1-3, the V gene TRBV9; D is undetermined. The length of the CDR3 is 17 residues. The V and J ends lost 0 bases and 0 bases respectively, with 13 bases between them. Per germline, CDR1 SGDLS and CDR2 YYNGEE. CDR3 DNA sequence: TGTGCCAGCAGCGTAGATCGCCAGTACCACTCTGGAAACACCATATATTTT. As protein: CASSVDRQYHSGNTIYF.

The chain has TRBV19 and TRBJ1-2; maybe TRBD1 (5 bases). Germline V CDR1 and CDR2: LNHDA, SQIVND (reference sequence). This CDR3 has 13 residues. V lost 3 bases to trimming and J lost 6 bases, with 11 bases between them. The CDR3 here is CASSMVGDHGYTF. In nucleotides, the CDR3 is TGTGCCAGTAGTATGGTAGGGGATCATGGCTACACCTTC.

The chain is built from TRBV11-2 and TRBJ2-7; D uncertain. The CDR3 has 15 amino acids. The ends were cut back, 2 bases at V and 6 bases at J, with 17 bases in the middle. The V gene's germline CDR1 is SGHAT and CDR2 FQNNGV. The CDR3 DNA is TGTGCCAGCAGCTTACTCAATGACCCCCGTCGCGAGCAGTACTTC. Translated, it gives CASSLLNDPRREQYF. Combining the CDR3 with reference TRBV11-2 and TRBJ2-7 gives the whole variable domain EAGVAQSPRYKIIEKRQSVAFWCNPISGHATLYWYQQILGQGPKLLIQFQNNGVVDDSQLPKDRFSAERLKGVDSTLKIQPAKLEDSAVYLCASSLLNDPRREQYFGPGTRLTVT.

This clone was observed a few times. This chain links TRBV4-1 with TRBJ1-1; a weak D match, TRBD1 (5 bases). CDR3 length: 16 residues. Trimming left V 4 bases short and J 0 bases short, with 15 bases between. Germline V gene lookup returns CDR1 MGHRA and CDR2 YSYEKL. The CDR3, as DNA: TGCGCCAGCAGCCCGGGGAGGGGTGGATTGAACACTGAAGCTTTCTTT. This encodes CASSPGRGGLNTEAFF.

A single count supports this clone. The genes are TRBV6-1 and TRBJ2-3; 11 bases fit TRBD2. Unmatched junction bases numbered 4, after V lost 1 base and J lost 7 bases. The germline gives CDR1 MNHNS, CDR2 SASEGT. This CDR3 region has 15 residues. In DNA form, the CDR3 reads TGTGCCAGCAGTGAAGTAGCGGGGGGGCCGAATACGCAGTATTTT. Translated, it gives CASSEVAGGPNTQYF.

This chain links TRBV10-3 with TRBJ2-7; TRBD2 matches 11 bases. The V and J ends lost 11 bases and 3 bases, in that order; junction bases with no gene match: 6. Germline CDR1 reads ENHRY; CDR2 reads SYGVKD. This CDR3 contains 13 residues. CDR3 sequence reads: CAVKTSGIYEQYF. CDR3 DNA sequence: TGTGCCGTCAAGACTAGCGGGATCTACGAGCAGTACTTC.

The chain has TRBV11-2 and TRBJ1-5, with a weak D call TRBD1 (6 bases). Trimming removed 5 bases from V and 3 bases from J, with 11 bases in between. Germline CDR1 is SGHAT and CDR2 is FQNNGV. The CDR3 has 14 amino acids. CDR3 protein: CASSITGSNQPQHF. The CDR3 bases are TGTGCCAGCAGCATCACAGGGTCCAATCAGCCCCAGCATTTT.

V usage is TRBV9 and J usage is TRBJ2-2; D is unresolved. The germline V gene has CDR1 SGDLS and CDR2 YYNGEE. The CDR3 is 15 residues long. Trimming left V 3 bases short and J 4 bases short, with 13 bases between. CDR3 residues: CASSAHWDSTGELFF. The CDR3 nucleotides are TGTGCCAGCAGCGCCCATTGGGATTCCACCGGGGAGCTGTTTTTT.